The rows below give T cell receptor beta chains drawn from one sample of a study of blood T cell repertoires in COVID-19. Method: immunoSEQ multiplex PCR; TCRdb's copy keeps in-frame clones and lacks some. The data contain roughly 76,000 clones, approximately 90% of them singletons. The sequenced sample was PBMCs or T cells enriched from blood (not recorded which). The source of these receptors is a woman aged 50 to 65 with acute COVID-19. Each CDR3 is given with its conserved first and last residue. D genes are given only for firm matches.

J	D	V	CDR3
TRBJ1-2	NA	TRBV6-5	CASKRESYGYTF
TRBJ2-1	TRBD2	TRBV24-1	CATSGLAGENSYNEQFF
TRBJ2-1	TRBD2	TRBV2	CASSVSSGPSALSRDEQFF
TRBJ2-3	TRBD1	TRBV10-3	CAIKGAFSTDTQYF
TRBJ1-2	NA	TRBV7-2	CASSLVGGWENYGYTF
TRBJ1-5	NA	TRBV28	CASSSGGSHQPQHF
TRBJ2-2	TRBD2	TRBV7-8	CASSLKFWTSGNTGELFF
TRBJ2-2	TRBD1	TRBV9	CASRTGSMGELFF
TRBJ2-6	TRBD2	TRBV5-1	CASSELAESGANVLTF
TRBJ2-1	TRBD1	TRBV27	CASSLSIWDRAYNEQFF
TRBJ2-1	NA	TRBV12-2	CASRARAGVARCYNEQFF
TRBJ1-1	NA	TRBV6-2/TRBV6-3	CASSLRLGSGAFF
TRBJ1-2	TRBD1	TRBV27	CASRRADRGYGYTF